This T cell receptor (beta chain) came from a study of control samples from healthy donors and cancer patients. V trimming: 5 bases; J trimming: 5 bases; junction bases outside the gene matches: 8. From germline, CDR1 is SGHNT and CDR2 YENEEA. This CDR3 region has 15 residues. Sequencing was performed with immunoSEQ multiplex PCR; in TCRdb, only in-frame clones are kept and a portion is missing. The sample contains under 450,000 clones, over 75% of which appear only once. This sequence was found in a man aged 35 to 55 with head and neck cancer. The sample consisted of PBMCs. The chain has TRBV11-3 and TRBJ2-1; 8 nucleotides line up with TRBD1. This chain's CDR3 is CASSGRQGRDNEQFF. CDR3 sequence (DNA): TGTGCCAGCAGCGGACGACAGGGGAGAGACAATGAGCAGTTCTTC.